This T cell receptor (beta chain) derives from a study of a mutant IDH1 vaccine in newly diagnosed glioma. Study-wide results and caveats: Changes in top peripheral clonotypes did not appear linked to pseudoprogression.

The time point: week 23, last vaccination. One vaccine dose held 300 ug of mutant IDH1 20-mer peptide and came with topical imiquimod. Profiling relied on immunoSEQ multiplex PCR, and the TCRdb table lists in-frame clones only, not all of them. This sample yields just over 65,000 clones, of which approximately 87% are seen a single time; 13% belongs to the top ten. Comments on this clone: Its antigen is not identified.

Source: PBMCs, taken from a glioma patient whose treatment included an IDH1 peptide vaccine. The receptor's source is a young man with glioma.

The CDR3 DNA reads TGTGCCATCAGTGCGGCGGTAGCGGGAGGGCCCGGAGCAGATACGCAGTATTTT. It translates to CAISAAVAGGPGADTQYF. The rearrangement uses TRBV10-3 and TRBJ2-3; 11 bases are shared with TRBD2. J lost 4 bases, V lost 4 bases, and 13 bases had no gene match. Germline CDR1 is ENHRY and CDR2 is SYGVKD. The CDR3 is 18 residues long.